Listed below are T cell receptor beta chains from one sample, sequenced in a study of blood T cell repertoires in COVID-19. Method: immunoSEQ multiplex PCR; TCRdb's copy keeps in-frame clones and lacks some. The repertoire holds approximately 170,000 clones, with roughly four fifths as singletons. Sequenced input: peripheral blood. The receptors here all came from a woman between 65 and 79 years old with COVID-19, enrolled during active disease. Each CDR3 is given with its conserved first and last residue.

TRBJ2-3	TRBV6-8	CASSYPPRGRAGADTQYF
TRBJ2-2	TRBV27	CASSLWGGRLTGELFF
TRBJ1-2	TRBV6-2/TRBV6-3	CASSVPGRGIGYTF
TRBJ2-2	TRBV10-1	CASRGLAGVSTGELFF
TRBJ1-2	TRBV10-3	CAISEIGGGYGYTF
TRBJ1-4	TRBV3-1/TRBV3-2	CASSHGEKLFF
TRBJ2-7	TRBV5-6	CASSLGSVYEQYF
TRBJ2-7	TRBV5-8	CASSRPRGASYEQYF
TRBJ2-7	TRBV9	CASSGTYNLEQYF
TRBJ1-1	TRBV29-1	CSVQLNTEAFF
TRBJ1-2	TRBV15	CATSASSIVSGYTF
TRBJ2-2	TRBV27	CASSYTLAGGPSGELFF
TRBJ2-7	TRBV18	CASSPSRTGDEQYF
TRBJ1-2	TRBV6-4	CASSRPQGNYGYTF
TRBJ2-5	TRBV7-2	CASSQRDRGWETQYF
TRBJ2-1	TRBV25-1	CASSVGSGSVQFF
TRBJ2-1	TRBV11-2	CASSLGGWTAYNEQFF
TRBJ1-5	TRBV24-1	CATSDTRQGSNQPQHF
TRBJ2-2	TRBV24-1	CATSDSRTGTGELFF
TRBJ1-4	TRBV7-2	CASSGGTATNEKLFF
TRBJ1-4	TRBV19	CASSMQTIATNEKLFF
TRBJ1-2	TRBV6-5	CASSYAPGARNYGYTF
TRBJ2-6	TRBV19	CASSIQGSGANVLTF
TRBJ2-1	TRBV10-1	CASSSGSLYNEQFF
TRBJ1-1	TRBV7-2	CASSLGGVMNTEAFF
TRBJ1-1	TRBV30	CATTSELGGEAFF
TRBJ2-1	TRBV7-2	CASSSRTSGGLSYNEQFF
TRBJ2-7	TRBV6-5	CASRASGSYEQYF
TRBJ1-4	TRBV7-8	CASSETTGRPNEKLFF
TRBJ1-6	TRBV28	CASSVPSSPLHF
TRBJ2-7	TRBV10-3	CAISSFGVPYEQYF
TRBJ1-1	TRBV19	CASLTSGGATWTEAFF
TRBJ1-5	TRBV9	CASSTRGEGQPQHF
TRBJ1-5	TRBV10-3	CAISESMPGNQPQHF
TRBJ1-1	TRBV6-2/TRBV6-3	CASSKPYEAFF
TRBJ2-1	TRBV28	CASSFPLTSGPEQFF
TRBJ2-2	TRBV24-1	CASSPGQSQRTGELFF
TRBJ1-2	TRBV5-1	CASRPETGTVNYGYTF
TRBJ1-2	TRBV3-1/TRBV3-2	CASSLVFGGRSYTF
TRBJ2-2	TRBV3-1/TRBV3-2	CASSQVGGGTGELFF
TRBJ2-3	TRBV11-3	CASAKGGDIDTQYF
TRBJ2-3	TRBV5-1	CASSSGTRADTQYF
TRBJ1-1	TRBV19	CASSYLNTEAFF
TRBJ1-5	TRBV28	CASSFRTASNQPQHF
TRBJ2-1	TRBV18	CASSEGTDSYNEQFF
TRBJ1-1	TRBV5-4	CASSLSRGTEAFF
TRBJ1-2	TRBV5-4	CASTLQQGMSYGYTF
TRBJ2-2	TRBV3-1/TRBV3-2	CASSQDTWAGGRTGELFF